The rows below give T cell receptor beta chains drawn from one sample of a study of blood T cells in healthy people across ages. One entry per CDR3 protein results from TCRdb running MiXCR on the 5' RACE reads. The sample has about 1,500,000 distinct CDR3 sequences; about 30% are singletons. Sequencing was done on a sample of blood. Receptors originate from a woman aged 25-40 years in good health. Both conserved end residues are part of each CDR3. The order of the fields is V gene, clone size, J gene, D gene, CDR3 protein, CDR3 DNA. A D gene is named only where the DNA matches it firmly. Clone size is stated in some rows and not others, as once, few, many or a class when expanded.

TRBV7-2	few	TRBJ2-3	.	CASSRGAGVRADTQYF	TGTGCCAGCAGCCGGGGGGCGGGAGTTAGAGCAGATACGCAGTATTTT
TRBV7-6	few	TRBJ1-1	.	CASRLLDQGSTEAFF	TGTGCCAGCAGGCTCTTGGATCAGGGGAGTACTGAAGCTTTCTTT
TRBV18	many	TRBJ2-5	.	CASSPQGREQYF	TGTGCCAGCAGTCCTCAGGGCCGAGAGCAGTACTTC
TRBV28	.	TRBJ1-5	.	CASMGPTMNQPQHF	TGTGCCAGCATGGGGCCGACTATGAATCAGCCCCAGCATTTT
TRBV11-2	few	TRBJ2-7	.	CASSSGLYNEQYF	TGTGCCAGCAGTTCCGGGCTTTATAACGAGCAGTACTTC
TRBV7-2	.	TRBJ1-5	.	CASSGQGHSNQPQHF	TGTGCCAGCAGCGGGCAGGGTCATAGCAATCAGCCCCAGCATTTT
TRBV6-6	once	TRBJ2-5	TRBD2	CASSYLTSASEQYF	TGTGCCAGCAGTTACCTGACTAGCGCAAGTGAGCAGTACTTC
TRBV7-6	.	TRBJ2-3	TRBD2	CASSFGTSPTDTQYF	TGTGCCAGCAGCTTCGGGACTAGCCCCACAGATACGCAGTATTTT
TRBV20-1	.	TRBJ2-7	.	CSARADGTGAVAGGGREQYF	TGCAGTGCTAGAGCGGACGGGACAGGGGCGGTAGCGGGAGGGGGGCGCGAGCAGTACTTC
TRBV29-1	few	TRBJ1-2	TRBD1	CSVEALPGTGPYGYTF	TGCAGCGTTGAGGCACTCCCCGGGACAGGGCCTTATGGCTACACCTTC
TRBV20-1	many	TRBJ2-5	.	CSARGPSYQETQYF	TGCAGTGCTAGAGGACCGAGTTACCAAGAGACCCAGTACTTC
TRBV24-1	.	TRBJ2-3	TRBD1	CATSEPTGGDTQYF	TGTGCCACCAGTGAGCCGACAGGGGGAGATACGCAGTATTTT
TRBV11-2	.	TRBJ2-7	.	CASSSLRGRGEQYF	TGTGCCAGCAGCTCTCTAAGGGGACGAGGCGAGCAGTACTTC
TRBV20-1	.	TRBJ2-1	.	CSALTFSGGNYNEQFF	TGCAGTGCTCTTACTTTCTCGGGTGGAAACTACAATGAGCAGTTCTTC
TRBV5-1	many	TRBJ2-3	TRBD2	CASSLGGLAGRTDTQYF	TGTGCCAGCAGCTTGGGGGGACTAGCGGGTCGCACAGATACGCAGTATTTT
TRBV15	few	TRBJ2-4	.	CATSRVVGRLAKNIQYF	TGTGCCACCAGCAGAGTGGTCGGACGCCTGGCCAAAAACATTCAGTACTTC
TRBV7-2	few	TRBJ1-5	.	CSSSLGGPQPQHF	TGTTCCAGCAGCCTTGGGGGGCCTCAGCCCCAGCATTTT
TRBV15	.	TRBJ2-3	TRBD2	CATSPRRAGGQETQYF	TGTGCCACCAGCCCCCGACGAGCGGGAGGGCAAGAGACCCAGTATTTT
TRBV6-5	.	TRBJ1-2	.	CASSWTVYNYGYTF	TGTGCCAGCAGTTGGACGGTTTATAACTATGGCTACACCTTC
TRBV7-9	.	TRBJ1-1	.	CASSLSPHEAFF	TGTGCCAGCAGCTTATCACCCCATGAAGCTTTCTTT
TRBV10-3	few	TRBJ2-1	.	CAISATGTNEQFF	TGTGCCATCAGCGCAACAGGGACCAATGAGCAGTTCTTC
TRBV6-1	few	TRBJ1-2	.	CATILSAPGTYGYTF	TGTGCCACCATTCTTTCTGCACCAGGGACCTATGGCTACACCTTC
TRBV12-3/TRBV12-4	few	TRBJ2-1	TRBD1	CAGINRPRTGRWDNEQFF	TGTGCCGGCATAAACCGCCCCCGGACAGGGCGATGGGACAATGAGCAGTTCTTC
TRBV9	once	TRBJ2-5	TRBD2	CASSGDGLAGEQYF	TGTGCCAGCAGCGGAGACGGACTAGCGGGAGAGCAGTACTTC
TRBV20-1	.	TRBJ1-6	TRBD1	CSARVGQGGSPLHF	TGCAGTGCTAGAGTTGGACAGGGCGGTTCACCCCTCCACTTT
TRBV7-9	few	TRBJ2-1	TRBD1	CASSLAPGQGAGNEQFF	TGTGCCAGCAGCTTAGCCCCGGGACAGGGGGCAGGGAATGAGCAGTTCTTC
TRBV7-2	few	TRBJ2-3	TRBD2	CASSLGLARDTQYF	TGTGCCAGCAGCTTGGGACTAGCCCGAGATACGCAGTATTTT
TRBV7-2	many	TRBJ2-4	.	CASSLAGNIQYF	TGTGCCAGCAGCTTGGCCGGAAACATTCAGTACTTC
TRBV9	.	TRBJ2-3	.	CASSAGLTGGGDTQYF	TGTGCCAGCAGCGCCGGACTGACTGGGGGTGGAGATACGCAGTATTTT
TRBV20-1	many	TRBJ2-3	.	CSARDSGGFTDTQYF	TGCAGTGCTAGAGATAGTGGCGGGTTCACAGATACGCAGTATTTT
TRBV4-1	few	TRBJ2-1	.	CASSQESALSYNEQFF	TGCGCCAGCAGTCAAGAGTCCGCCCTCTCCTACAATGAGCAGTTCTTC
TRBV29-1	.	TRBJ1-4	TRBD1	CSVTGTGNEKLFF	TGCAGCGTGACCGGGACAGGGAATGAAAAACTGTTTTTT
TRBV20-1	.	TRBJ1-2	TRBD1	CSATGQGPSNYGYTF	TGCAGTGCCACGGGACAGGGGCCATCTAACTATGGCTACACCTTC
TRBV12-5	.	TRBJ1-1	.	CASGVSTGLNTEAFF	TGTGCTAGTGGTGTATCCACAGGGTTGAACACTGAAGCTTTCTTT
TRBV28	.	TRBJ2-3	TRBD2	CASSSSGTRDTQYF	TGTGCCAGCAGTTCTTCCGGGACTAGAGATACGCAGTATTTT
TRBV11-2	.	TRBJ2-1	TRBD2	CASSFSSGSVNEQFF	TGTGCCAGCAGCTTTAGTAGCGGGAGTGTGAATGAGCAGTTCTTC
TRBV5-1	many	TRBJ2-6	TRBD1	CASSLRQGATGANVLTF	TGCGCCAGCAGCTTGCGACAGGGGGCCACTGGGGCCAACGTCCTGACTTTC
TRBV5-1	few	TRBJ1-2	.	CASSPERANGYTF	TGCGCCAGCAGCCCGGAGAGGGCCAATGGCTACACCTTC
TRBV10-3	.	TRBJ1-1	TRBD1	CAISPGTGTGTEAFF	TGTGCCATCAGTCCCGGGACAGGGACCGGCACTGAAGCTTTCTTT
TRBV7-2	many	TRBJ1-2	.	CASSAGQTRGGYTF	TGTGCCAGCAGCGCCGGACAGACAAGGGGTGGCTACACCTTC
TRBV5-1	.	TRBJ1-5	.	CASSPNTGGDQPQHF	TGCGCCAGCAGCCCTAATACAGGAGGGGATCAGCCCCAGCATTTT